This T cell receptor beta chain was sequenced for a study of T cell responses to AZD1222 COVID-19 vaccine. Study-wide points: Per reports, nearly half of all spike-specific TCRs target regions that are unmutated in variants. Among the donors, most were white British and more were female, and clonal diversity was possibly underestimated. Repertoires were obtained solely post-peak T cell response.

Data came from immunoSEQ multiplex PCR; TCRdb stores just in-frame clones and leaves some out. The sample includes about 120,000 clones, 88% seen only once; the top ten take more than 3%. Germline CDR1 and CDR2: MNHEY and SMNVEV (reference sequence). V shed 3 bases and J 5 bases; nucleotides not matched to a gene: 9. The CDR3 loop spans 15 amino acids. With regard to this clone: The antigen is unknown.

The TCR originated in an adult in good health. The V and J genes are TRBV27 and TRBJ2-7, with TRBD2 matching over 8 bases. The sequencing here drew on peripheral blood, taken on day 0 of AZD1222 vaccination. CDR3 bases: TGTGCCAGCAGTTTTCTCGGGGGGGCCTCTAACGAGCAGTACTTC. It yields the protein CASSFLGGASNEQYF.